This TCR beta chain was retrieved from a study of blood T cell repertoires in COVID-19. V shed 2 bases, J shed 2 bases, and the junction held 2 bases outside the gene matches. The length of the CDR3 is 14 residues. CDR1 is SGHKS, CDR2 YYEKEE, per germline (reference sequence). Assay: immunoSEQ multiplex PCR; the TCRdb copy retains only in-frame clones and omits some. The table includes 35,000 to 45,000 clones, 70% to 80% detected once. V and J are TRBV5-5 and TRBJ2-5, with TRBD2 identical over 8 bases. The receptor's source is a man aged 65 to 79 with active or convalescent COVID-19. The sequencing input was peripheral blood. The DNA of the CDR3 is TGTGCCAGCAGCTTTCGCGGGGGGCAAGAGACCCAGTACTTC. Its protein product is CASSFRGGQETQYF.